The following is a TCR beta chain sequence with its context. This clonotype was seen repeatedly, ten times or more. What this receptor recognizes is not known. Per-base qualities were not stored, and no clone one base away is much larger. The time point tag for this specimen amounts to: newly diagnosed GD, antithyroid drugs for less than 3 months. For both TCR sequencing and RNA sequencing, RNA was extracted from PBMCs in TRIzol. The diagnosis of Graves' disease was made according to American Thyroid Association guidelines. Recruitment of patients was carried out at an endocrinology department in Xi'an, China. Each patient gave roughly 8.4 milliliters of peripheral blood, collected in an EDTA anticoagulant tube. Ficoll Paque Plus density gradient separation was used to isolate PBMCs, and no further T cell sorting was done. An Agilent 2100 Bioanalyzer and agarose gel were used to check RNA quality, and a NanoDrop 2000 was used to measure RNA concentration.

V lost 4 bases and J lost 3 bases; the stretch between them is 19 bases long. CDR1 LGHDT and CDR2 YNNKEL were looked up in the germline V gene (reference sequence). The CDR3 contains 16 residues, cysteine and phenylalanine counted. Only CDR3 DNA remains: 48 bases, in frame from the first base. The data were taken from a study of regulatory T cells in long-lasting Graves disease (dated by TCRdb to about 2021). Regarding the complete study: In the newly diagnosed Graves' disease group, patients had been taking antithyroid drugs for less than 3 months. A total of about 33 samples underwent TCR sequencing, from around 13 patients with persistent Graves' disease and 20 or so patients with newly diagnosed Graves' disease. The study was conducted in China and was registered as a clinical trial. Peripheral blood TCR sequencing and RNA sequencing compared persistent Graves' disease patients with newly diagnosed Graves' disease patients. Study-wide conclusions, independent of this receptor: The small sample size was acknowledged by the authors as a limitation that may reduce accuracy. More public clonotypes were shared among persistent patients (roughly 2,900) than among newly diagnosed patients (966). Only peripheral blood was studied, because thyroid tissue, the primary lesion, was inaccessible. TRBV28, TRBJ1-2 and TRBJ2-5 were preferentially used in persistent disease, while TRBV20-1 and TRBJ2-1 were favored in newly diagnosed disease. Persistent Graves' disease patients showed lower TCR Shannon entropy and fewer highly expanded clones than newly diagnosed patients, suggesting clonal expansion. Only the TCR beta chain was sequenced and analyzed.

Libraries came from multiplex PCR. The listed sequencing device is Illumina HiSeq 4000. iRepertoire HTBI primers and Arm-PCR amplification of CDR3 regions were used to construct TCR beta libraries. PCR products were gel purified before sequencing. As for how the authors treated the data: A total of around 59 TRBV and 14 TRBJ segments were identified across samples and were used for gene usage analysis of CDR3 amino acid clonotypes. COPE and FqMerger were used to merge the filtered high-quality paired reads into contigs. BLAST was used to align contigs to the IMGT TRBV, TRBD and TRBJ reference genes, and CDR3 was defined following IMGT. Any clonotype with a frequency above 0.1% was classified as a highly expanded clone. Shannon entropy served as the measure of repertoire diversity, while the Gini coefficient captured V-J evenness. Clonotypes shared by more than one individual were considered public. In TCRdb, the public reads were trimmed at Q25 with fastp and aligned with MiXCR, with productive beta chains retained. For every CDR3 protein sequence, its rows merge into one entry that carries the most common genes and DNA. V and J calls and clone size were set by TCRdb, not the authors. The sample has about 460,000 distinct CDR3 sequences on record, 12% to 15% of them singletons. The ten biggest clones cover approximately 17% of the sample.

The sample also formed part of further work on T cells in Graves' hyperthyroidism and ophthalmopathy. The other study reports the following: A patient counted as having stable Graves' hyperthyroidism if no progression to ophthalmopathy occurred over 18 months of follow-up. The hyperthyroidism patients were between 18 and 65 years old and newly diagnosed, with a disease duration of less than 2 months. The study excluded patients with uncontrolled infections, other autoimmune diseases, pregnancy or lactation. Clinical symptoms, serum thyroxine and TRAb, thyroid ultrasound, and orbital computed tomography formed the basis for the diagnoses. For the first round of RT-PCR on the TCR CDR3, the HTBI primer set was used together with the Qiagen OneStep RT-PCR kit. Most expanded thyroid clonotypes (frequency above 0.001) were also detected in blood, a finding suggesting that blood repertoires may reflect thyroid immune responses. A model built on a 13 V-J signature distinguished ophthalmopathy from stable hyperthyroidism, reaching about 88% sensitivity and about 81% specificity in cross-validation and 80%/75% in testing. During validation, the model predicted progression to ophthalmopathy a median of approximately six months ahead of onset, with roughly 65% sensitivity and about 72% specificity. To identify distinguishing TCR V-J signatures, a discovery cohort of 100 or so patients was used, comprising 43 with Graves' ophthalmopathy and 57 with stable Graves' hyperthyroidism. An independent validation cohort of under 20 hyperthyroidism patients and approximately 16 patients who later progressed to ophthalmopathy tested prospective prediction of ophthalmopathy. The 90 or so discovery patients were randomly split 7:3 into training and test sets. In six Graves' hyperthyroidism patients, the study also compared T-cell repertoires from thyroid tissue with T-cell repertoires from blood. Once sampling was done, hyperthyroidism patients were given methimazole at a starting dose of 30 mg daily, whereas ophthalmopathy patients were given high-dose intravenous methylprednisolone. A second multiplex PCR round built the libraries, followed by size selection and purification. The libraries were sequenced on an Illumina HiSeq2000 using paired-end 100 bp reads. SOAPnuke was used to process the raw data, throwing out any read that contained adapters or uncalled bases, had a mean Phred below 15, or lacked an exact constant-primer or identifier match. COPE v1.2.5 was used to merge the high-quality paired reads, and each unique nucleotide sequence was defined as a clonotype. MiTCR v1.1 was used to align the clonotypes against IMGT TRBV, TRBD and TRBJ reference segments. The analysis included only V-J combinations with a frequency above 0.0001, which together covered approximately 99% of the repertoires. A TCS score was defined as the ratio of F50 (clonal expansion) to E x V (chaos), with BLOSUM62-based TCRdist applied between CDR3 peptides within each V-J. Welch's t-statistics and random forest reduced some 510 V-J features to 10 to 15, which were used in a naive Bayes classifier (R e1071). Sample size was not statistically predetermined, and blinding of investigators to group allocation was not performed. According to the paper, TCR Vbeta CDR3 sequencing was carried out on some 130 peripheral blood samples, which came from about 45 ophthalmopathy, 80 or so hyperthyroidism and 17 progressor patients.

The V and J segments used are TRBV3-1 and TRBJ2-7, with TRBD1 as a weak D call on 6 bases. This receptor was identified in a woman in her forties or fifties with Graves disease. Donor details come from another sample of the same person, matched by shared clones. The sample in question was peripheral blood mononuclear cells (PBMCs), obtained at new diagnosis, from a patient treated with antithyroid drugs. For the CDR3, the sequence is CASSPLGAGVSYEQYF. The base sequence is TGTGCCAGCAGCCCCCTAGGGGCAGGGGTGAGCTACGAGCAGTACTTC.